The clone carrying this T cell receptor (beta chain) was recorded a few times. Antigen specificity is unknown. This specimen belongs to a study of cytomegalovirus exposure and HLA in healthy donors. Study observations and caveats: When the data were analyzed later, several of the most significant clusters appeared to be linked to common viral pathogens.

The PCR employed 60 Vbeta primers together with 13 Jbeta primers. The protocol was immunoSEQ multiplex PCR, while the TCRdb copy is restricted to in-frame clones and leaves out a portion. In the table there are over 150,000 clones, 70% to 85% of which are singletons. Trimming pared 0 bases from V and 4 bases from J, leaving 8 bases between. This CDR3 has 15 residues. From germline, CDR1 is SGHDT and CDR2 YYEEEE. This sequence was found in a man aged 40-55 years in good health and CMV-seronegative. Source material: PBMCs. J is TRBJ1-6 and V is TRBV5-6, with a weak D call TRBD1 (5 bases). The CDR3 here is CASSLVREYNSPLHF. CDR3 nucleotides: TGTGCCAGCAGCTTGGTCAGGGAATATAATTCACCCCTCCACTTT.